Below are 13 T cell receptor beta chains sequenced from a single sample in a study of blood T cell repertoires in COVID-19. Clones were read by immunoSEQ multiplex PCR, and TCRdb kept only the in-frame ones, dropping some. This sample has fewer than 300,000 clones, with about 80% found just once. Sequences were obtained from peripheral blood. Every receptor here comes from a woman over 75 with acute or convalescent COVID-19.

CDR3 sequence: CASSFRGVPNEKLFF. CDR3 nucleotides: TGTGCCAGCAGCTTCCGGGGGGTGCCTAATGAAAAACTGTTTTTT. The V call is TRBV5-8, the J call TRBJ1-4, with D tentatively TRBD1 (5 bases). V lost 2 bases and J lost 3, with 11 bases in between. CDR3 size: 15 residues. Germline lookup yields CDR1 SGHTS and CDR2 YDEGEE.

This clone was detected only once. This chain links TRBV7-9 with TRBJ2-1; 9 bases are a match to TRBD2. The CDR3 consists of 16 residues. The V and J ends lost 1 base and 7 bases, in that order; junction bases with no gene match: 8. From germline, CDR1 is SEHNR and CDR2 FQNEAQ (reference sequence). CDR3 loop: CASSLVKLAGRNEQFF. The CDR3 bases are TGTGCCAGCAGCTTAGTGAAACTAGCGGGTCGGAATGAGCAGTTCTTC.

The V gene is TRBV2, the J gene TRBJ1-5; 7 positions agree with TRBD1. Germline V gene sequence: CDR1 SNHLY, CDR2 FYNNEI. V lost 4 bases and J lost 5; bases outside the gene matches: 5. CDR3 size: 14 residues. The CDR3 nucleotides read TGTGCCAGCAGTGGACAGGGTATGTATCAGCCCCAGCATTTT. Translation gives CASSGQGMYQPQHF.

The CDR3 region has the DNA TGTGCCAGCAGCCCCCCGGAGCGACAGACCCAGTACTTC. Protein: CASSPPERQTQYF. This sequence joins TRBV3-1 (or the pseudogene TRBV3-2) and TRBJ2-5, with D hard to call. The CDR3 has 13 residues. Trimming cost V 4 bases and J 6 bases, with 12 bases left between them. Germline values: CDR1 LGHDT, CDR2 YNNKEL (reference sequence).

This chain uses TRBV19 with TRBJ2-1; 7 bases are a match to TRBD2. The CDR3 covers 12 residues. Germline CDR1 LNHDA, CDR2 SQIVND (reference sequence). V was clipped by 6 bases and J by 9 bases; unmatched bases: 5. This CDR3 reads CASRGGLAEQFF. CDR3 DNA sequence: TGTGCCAGTAGGGGAGGGCTGGCTGAGCAGTTCTTC.

The chain has TRBV5-4 and TRBJ2-2, with 12 bases lining up with TRBD2. CDR1 is SGHNT and CDR2 is YYREEE in the germline V gene (reference sequence). This CDR3 is 18 amino acids long. The junction had 15 bases not matched to a gene; V was cut back by 7 bases and J by 5 bases. CDR3 nucleotide sequence: TGTGCCAGCGGACTAGCGGGGATGGGGGTGGCCCGAACCGGGGAGCTGTTTTTT. As protein: CASGLAGMGVARTGELFF.

CDR3 amino acids: CASSLALGQGISEAFF. For the CDR3, the DNA is TGCGCCAGCAGCTTGGCCTTAGGACAGGGGATCTCTGAAGCTTTCTTT. The V call is TRBV5-1, the J call TRBJ1-1, with 9 bases identical to TRBD1. The V and J ends lost 0 bases and 6 bases, in that order; junction bases with no gene match: 9. Germline V gene lookup returns CDR1 SGHRS and CDR2 YFSETQ. CDR3 length equals 16 residues. Based on the CDR3 plus reference TRBV5-1 and TRBJ1-1, the full variable domain is KAGVTQTPRYLIKTRGQQVTLSCSPISGHRSVSWYQQTPGQGLQFLFEYFSETQRNKGNFPGRFSGRQFSNSRSEMNVSTLELGDSALYLCASSLALGQGISEAFFGQGTRLTVV.

This clone showed up just once. V is TRBV5-1 and J is TRBJ2-2; D remains ambiguous. Germline CDR1 is SGHRS and CDR2 is YFSETQ. The CDR3 spans 14 residues. V lost 1 base and J lost 4, with 8 bases in between. The CDR3 nucleotides are TGCGCCAGCAGCTTGCGCGTACTCACCGGGGAGCTGTTTTTT. This encodes CASSLRVLTGELFF.

The CDR3 region has the DNA TGTGCCAGAAGCTTGTGGGCTAGCGGGGGGCCAAAAGAGACCCAGTACTTC. The encoded protein is CARSLWASGGPKETQYF. The chain recombines TRBV5-3 with TRBJ2-5; the match to TRBD2 covers 11 bases. TRBV5-3 is reported as an ORF; its role is uncertain. V shed 1 base, J shed 3 bases, and the junction held 8 bases outside the gene matches. The length of the CDR3 is 17 residues.

The chain links TRBV19 to TRBJ2-1; 8 nucleotides align to TRBD2. V was pared by 5 bases and J by 7 bases, with 13 bases of the junction left unmatched. This CDR3 is built from 16 residues. From germline, CDR1 is LNHDA and CDR2 SQIVND (reference sequence). The CDR3 sequence: CASSPIGAGGRNEQFF. CDR3 nucleotides: TGTGCCAGTAGTCCGATAGGGGCGGGGGGCAGGAATGAGCAGTTCTTC.

This CDR3 is CASSWDRGTYGYTF. The CDR3 DNA reads as TGTGCCAGCTCCTGGGACAGGGGTACCTATGGCTACACCTTC. The chain has TRBV2 and TRBJ1-2, with 10 bases identical to TRBD1. Unmatched junction bases numbered 7, after V lost 8 bases and J lost 4 bases. The germline CDR1 and CDR2 sequences are SNHLY and FYNNEI. The CDR3 covers 14 residues.

The rearrangement links TRBV29-1 to TRBJ2-4, with D unclear. Germline V gene sequence: CDR1 SQVTM, CDR2 ANQGSEA. Trimming took off 6 bases at V and 2 bases at J, with 8 bases between the two ends. The CDR3 covers 12 residues. The chain's CDR3 is CSVEITKNIQYF. CDR3 nucleotides: TGCAGCGTCGAGATCACCAAAAACATTCAGTACTTC.

This clone occurred a few times. This chain joins TRBV29-1 and TRBJ1-1; tentative D call: TRBD1 (5 bases). V was pared by 5 bases and J by 7 bases, with 14 bases between. The CDR3 loop spans 12 amino acids. Germline-derived CDR1 and CDR2 are SQVTM and ANQGSEA. The CDR3, as DNA: TGCAGCGTTACCAGGGCGTGGGATGAAGCTTTCTTT. Its protein is CSVTRAWDEAFF.